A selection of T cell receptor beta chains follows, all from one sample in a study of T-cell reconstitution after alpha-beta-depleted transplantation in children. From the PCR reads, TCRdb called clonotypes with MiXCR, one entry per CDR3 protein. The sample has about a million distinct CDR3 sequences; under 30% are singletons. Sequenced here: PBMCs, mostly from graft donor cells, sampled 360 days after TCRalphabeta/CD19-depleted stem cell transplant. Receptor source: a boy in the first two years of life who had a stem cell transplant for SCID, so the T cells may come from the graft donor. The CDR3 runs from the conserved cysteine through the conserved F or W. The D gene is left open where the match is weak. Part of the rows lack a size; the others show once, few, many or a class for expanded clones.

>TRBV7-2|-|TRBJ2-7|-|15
TGTGCCAGCAGCGAAGGACTGGGAAGCTCCTACGAGCAGTACTTC
CASSEGLGSSYEQYF
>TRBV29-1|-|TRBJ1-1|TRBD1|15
TGCAGCGTTGCCTTCAGGGGGCGATGGAAAACTGAAGCTTTCTTT
CSVAFRGRWKTEAFF
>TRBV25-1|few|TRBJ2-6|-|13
TGTGCCAGTGTAAGCTCTGGGGCCAACGTCCTGACTTTC
CASVSSGANVLTF
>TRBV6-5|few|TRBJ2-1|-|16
TGTGCCAGCAGTACGTTACCGGGACCCGCTACCAATGAGCAGTTCTTC
CASSTLPGPATNEQFF
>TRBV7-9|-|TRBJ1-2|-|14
TGTGCCAGCAGCTTAGCGACCGGGACACAAGGCTACACCTTC
CASSLATGTQGYTF
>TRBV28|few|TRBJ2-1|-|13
TGTGCCAGCAGCTTAGCGATGTACAATGAGCAGTTCTTC
CASSLAMYNEQFF
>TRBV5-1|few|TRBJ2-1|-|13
TGCGCCAGCAGCTCTCCAAGGATGGACGAGCAGTTCTTC
CASSSPRMDEQFF
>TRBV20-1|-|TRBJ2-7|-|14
TGCAGTGCTAGAGCCCAGGCCGCCCCTTACGAGCAGTACTTC
CSARAQAAPYEQYF
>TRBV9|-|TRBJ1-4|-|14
TGTGCCAGCAGCAGGGGTCCAACTAATGAAAAACTGTTTTTT
CASSRGPTNEKLFF
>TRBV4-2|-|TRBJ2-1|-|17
TGTGCCAGCAGCCAAGACTCCAGCCCTTCTACTTACAATGAGCAGTTCTTC
CASSQDSSPSTYNEQFF
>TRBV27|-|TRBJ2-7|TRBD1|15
TGTGCCAGCAGCCCAGGGACAGCCGGATCCTACGAGCAGTACTTC
CASSPGTAGSYEQYF
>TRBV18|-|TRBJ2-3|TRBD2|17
TGTGCCAGCTCACCCCGGGACTACCTACTTAGCACAGATACGCAGTATTTT
CASSPRDYLLSTDTQYF
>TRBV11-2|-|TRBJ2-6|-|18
TGTGCCAGCAGCTTATTGACGGGGGTTCTCTCTGGGGCCAACGTCCTGACTTTC
CASSLLTGVLSGANVLTF
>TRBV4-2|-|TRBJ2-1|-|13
TGTGCCAGCAGCCAGGGGGGAGCGAGTGAGCAGTTCTTC
CASSQGGASEQFF
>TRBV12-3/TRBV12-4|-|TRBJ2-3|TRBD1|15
TGTGCCAGCAGTACCAGGACAGGTAGCACAGATACGCAGTATTTT
CASSTRTGSTDTQYF
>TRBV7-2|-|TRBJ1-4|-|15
TGTGCCAGCAGCTTAGCGAGGAAAGTTAATGAAAAACTGTTTTTT
CASSLARKVNEKLFF
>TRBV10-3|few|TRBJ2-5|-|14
TGTGCCATCAGTGAGTCTGCAGGGGAGGAGACCCAGTACTTC
CAISESAGEETQYF
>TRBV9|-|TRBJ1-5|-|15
TGTGCCAGCAGCCTGGACCTAAATAGCAATCAGCCCCAGCATTTT
CASSLDLNSNQPQHF
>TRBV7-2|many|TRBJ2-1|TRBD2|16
TGTGCCAGCAGCTTAGTTCCGGGGGGGTCCTACAATGAGCAGTTCTTC
CASSLVPGGSYNEQFF
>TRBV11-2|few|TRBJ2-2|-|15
TGTGCCAGCAGCCCTGTGACAGGGAACACCGGGGAGCTGTTTTTT
CASSPVTGNTGELFF
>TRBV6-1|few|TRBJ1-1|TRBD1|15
TGTGCCAGCAGCCCCCAGAGAGGGGGCGAGTCTGAAGCTTTCTTT
CASSPQRGGESEAFF
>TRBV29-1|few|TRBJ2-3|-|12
TGCAGCGGCCAGGAGTCCACAGATACGCAGTATTTT
CSGQESTDTQYF
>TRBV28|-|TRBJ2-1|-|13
TGTGCCAGCCTTAGACGGCTGTACAATGAGCAGTTCTTC
CASLRRLYNEQFF
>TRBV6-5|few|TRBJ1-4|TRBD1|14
TGTGCCAGCAGTTACGGGACAGGGGGTGAAAAACTGTTTTTT
CASSYGTGGEKLFF
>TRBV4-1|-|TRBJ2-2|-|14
TGCGCCAGCAGCCACGGGACTTACACCGGGGAGCTGTTTTTT
CASSHGTYTGELFF
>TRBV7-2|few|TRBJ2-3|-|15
TGTGCCAGCAGCTCCCACCCTATTACGGGGAAGGGGCAGTATTTT
CASSSHPITGKGQYF
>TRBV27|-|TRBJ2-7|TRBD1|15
TGTGCCAGTCCGGGACAGGGGACCCCAGCCTACGAGCAGTACTTC
CASPGQGTPAYEQYF
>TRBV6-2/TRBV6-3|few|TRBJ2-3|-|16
TGTGCCAGCAGTTACATTCGGGGGCCTCGGACAGATACGCAGTATTTT
CASSYIRGPRTDTQYF
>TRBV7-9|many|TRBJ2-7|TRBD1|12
TGTGCCAGCGGCTACAGGGGGAACGAGCAGTACTTC
CASGYRGNEQYF
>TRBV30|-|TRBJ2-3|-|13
TGTGCCTGGAGTGTGGGCGGGGTTGATACGCAGTATTTT
CAWSVGGVDTQYF
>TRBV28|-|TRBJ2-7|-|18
TGTGCCAGCAGCTTCCCCCGTCGGACAGCCCGCCATTTGTCCGAGCAGTACTTC
CASSFPRRTARHLSEQYF
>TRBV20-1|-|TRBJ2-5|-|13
TGCAGTGCTAGGTCCTCTAGCAGGGAGACCCAGTACTTC
CSARSSSRETQYF
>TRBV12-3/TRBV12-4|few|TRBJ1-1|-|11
TGTGCCAGCAGTTCAGGGGAGGAAGCTTTCTTT
CASSSGEEAFF
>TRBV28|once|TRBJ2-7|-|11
TGTGCCAGTGGCGTCGCTTACGAGCAGTACTTC
CASGVAYEQYF
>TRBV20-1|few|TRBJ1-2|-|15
TGCAGTGCTAGATCAAATCAGGAGGCGCACTATGGCTACACCTTC
CSARSNQEAHYGYTF
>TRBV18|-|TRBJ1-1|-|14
TGTGCCAGCTCATCACAGGTCAGGAACACTGAAGCTTTCTTT
CASSSQVRNTEAFF
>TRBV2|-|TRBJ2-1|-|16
TGTGCCAGCAACCCGGGGGTCGGGGGAAACTACAATGAGCAGTTCTTC
CASNPGVGGNYNEQFF
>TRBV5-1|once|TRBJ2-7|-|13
TGCGCCAGCAGAGAGGCCGTTTCCTACGAGCAGTACTTC
CASREAVSYEQYF
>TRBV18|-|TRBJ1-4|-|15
TGTGCCAGCTCACCATTCGGAGGTGATAATGAAAAACTGTTTTTT
CASSPFGGDNEKLFF
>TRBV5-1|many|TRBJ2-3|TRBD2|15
TGCGCCACCCACGCCGGGGGGAGCGGCACAGATACGCAGTATTTT
CATHAGGSGTDTQYF
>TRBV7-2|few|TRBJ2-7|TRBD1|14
TGTGCCAGCAGCTTCGACAGGGGGCGAGGAGAGCAGTACTTC
CASSFDRGRGEQYF
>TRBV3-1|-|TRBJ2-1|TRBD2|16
TGTGCCAGCAGGCACCTCGGGGGGTCCTCCTACAATGAGCAGTTCTTC
CASRHLGGSSYNEQFF